This T cell receptor (beta chain) was recovered during a study of tumor and adjacent non-tumor tissue in lung cancer. On this clonotype: The CDR3 ends on some other residue instead of the conserved phenylalanine or tryptophan, so this is likely a read error.

The template was RNA from unsorted bulk tissue. Newly diagnosed lung cancer patients had thoracic surgery in China, August–November 2014, without prior chemotherapy. A modified ARM-PCR protocol with three rounds of nested PCR amplified TCRbeta. A single record per CDR3 protein comes from TCRdb applying MiXCR to the multiplex PCR reads. The sample has approximately 86,000 distinct CDR3 sequences, roughly 72% seen once. The receptor comes from a woman in her thirties or forties with non-small cell lung cancer. Sequenced material: lung tumor tissue.

The CDR3 nucleotides read TGTGCCAGCAGTTTATTGGGGTCAAACAATGAGCAGTTCTTA. Residues: CASSLLGSNNEQFL. This chain uses TRBV12-3 or TRBV12-4 with TRBJ2-1; D is uncertain. Trimming shortened V by 2 bases and J by 5 bases, and 10 bases separated the two germline ends. This CDR3 has 14 amino acids.